This T cell receptor beta chain comes out of a study of cytomegalovirus exposure and HLA in healthy donors. Overall study results and limits: When presence/absence was analysed, sequencing depth was taken to be roughly uniform across donors. At a 0.05 false discovery rate, a later analysis found 16,951 TCR beta sequences to be associated with HLA alleles.

Vbeta (60) and Jbeta (13) primers were used in the PCR. The authors' processing: The authors later counted 65 million to 80 million unique TCR beta chains, roughly 11 million of them shared. The method was immunoSEQ multiplex PCR; TCRdb's version includes in-frame clones alone and lacks a portion of them. That table supplies the V and J calls and clone size; D and trimming were determined from the DNA. The table has some 150,000 clones, 65% to 80% seen once. Turning to this clone: The antigen remains unidentified.

The sequencing input was PBMCs. This receptor was taken from a man in his forties in good health and CMV-seronegative.

In DNA, the CDR3 is TGTGCCAGCAGTGAAGTTGAGACAGTTGGTGAAAAACTGTTTTTT. It is translated as CASSEVETVGEKLFF. The chain links TRBV2 to TRBJ1-4; D may be TRBD1 (5 bases). Germline V gene lookup returns CDR1 SNHLY and CDR2 FYNNEI. V was pared by 1 base and J by 7 bases, with 13 bases between. The CDR3 spans 15 residues.